Listed here is a single T cell receptor beta chain. The germline V gene has CDR1 SGHTA and CDR2 FQGNSA. The CDR3 covers 12 residues. Trimming took off 5 bases at V and 7 bases at J, with 9 bases between the two ends. The data stem from a study of PD-L1 blockade in urothelial cancer. Study-wide context: Bladder-origin urothelial cancer in males described most of the roughly 30 patients. Patients had been given 0 to 3 earlier chemotherapy regimens.

The time point here: pretreatment peripheral blood. Urothelial carcinoma in patients was locally advanced or metastatic. Peripheral blood mononuclear cells were collected from every patient before and during treatment, yielding between 1 and 8 samples per patient. Sequenced by immunoSEQ multiplex PCR; TCRdb stores in-frame clones only, minus some. The sample carries tens of thousands of clones, about 90% recorded once. This clonotype was obtained from a man in his sixties with urothelial cancer. The sequenced sample was PBMCs, obtained around atezolizumab (anti-PD-L1) treatment. The chain couples TRBV7-2 to TRBJ2-1; D remains unclear. CDR3 coding DNA: TGTGCCAGCAGCCAGGAACGGAATGAGCAGTTCTTC. Amino acid sequence: CASSQERNEQFF.